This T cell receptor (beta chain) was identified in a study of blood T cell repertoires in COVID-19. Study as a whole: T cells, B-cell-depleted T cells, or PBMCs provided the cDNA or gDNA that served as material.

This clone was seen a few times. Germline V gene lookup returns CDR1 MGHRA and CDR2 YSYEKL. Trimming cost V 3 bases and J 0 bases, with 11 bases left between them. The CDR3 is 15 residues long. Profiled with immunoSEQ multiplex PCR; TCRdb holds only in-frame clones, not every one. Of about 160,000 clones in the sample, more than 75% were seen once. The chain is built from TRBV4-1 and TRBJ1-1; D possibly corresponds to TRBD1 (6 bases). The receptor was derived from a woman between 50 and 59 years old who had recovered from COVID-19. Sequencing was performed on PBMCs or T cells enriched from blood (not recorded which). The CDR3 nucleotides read TGCGCCAGCAGCCAGGAGAGGACAGTGAACACTGAAGCTTTCTTT. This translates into CASSQERTVNTEAFF.